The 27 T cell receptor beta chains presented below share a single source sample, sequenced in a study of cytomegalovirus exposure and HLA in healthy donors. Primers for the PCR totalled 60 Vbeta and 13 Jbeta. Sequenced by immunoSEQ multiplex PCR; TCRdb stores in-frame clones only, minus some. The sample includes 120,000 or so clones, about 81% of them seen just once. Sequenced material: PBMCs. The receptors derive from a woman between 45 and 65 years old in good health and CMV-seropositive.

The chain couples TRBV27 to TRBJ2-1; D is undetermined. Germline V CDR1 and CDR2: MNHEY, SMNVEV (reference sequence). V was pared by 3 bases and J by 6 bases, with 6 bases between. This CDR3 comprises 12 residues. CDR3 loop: CASSFPSNEQFF. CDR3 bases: TGTGCCAGCAGTTTCCCCAGCAATGAGCAGTTCTTC.

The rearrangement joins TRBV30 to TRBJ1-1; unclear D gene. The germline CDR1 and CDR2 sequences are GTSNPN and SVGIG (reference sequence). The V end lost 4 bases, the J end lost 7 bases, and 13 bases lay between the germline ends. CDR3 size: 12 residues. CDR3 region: CAWIEGTGEAFF. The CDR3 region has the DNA TGTGCCTGGATCGAAGGAACGGGTGAAGCTTTCTTT.

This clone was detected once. The CDR3, as DNA: TGTGCCAGCAGCTTAGCCCCAGGGAACACTGAAGCTTTCTTT. Translated: CASSLAPGNTEAFF. The chain has TRBV11-3 and TRBJ1-1; D gene unclear. Germline CDR1 is SGHNT and CDR2 is YENEEA. The V end lost 1 base, the J end lost 1 base, and 7 bases lay between the germline ends. The CDR3 runs 14 residues.

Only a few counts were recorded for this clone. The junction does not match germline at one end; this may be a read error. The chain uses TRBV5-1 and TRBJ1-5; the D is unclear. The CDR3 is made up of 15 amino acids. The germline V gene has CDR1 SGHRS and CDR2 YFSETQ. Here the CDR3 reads CASSFTGRSDQPQHF. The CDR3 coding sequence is TGTGCCAGCAGCTTTACCGGGAGGTCCGATCAGCCCCAGCATTTT.

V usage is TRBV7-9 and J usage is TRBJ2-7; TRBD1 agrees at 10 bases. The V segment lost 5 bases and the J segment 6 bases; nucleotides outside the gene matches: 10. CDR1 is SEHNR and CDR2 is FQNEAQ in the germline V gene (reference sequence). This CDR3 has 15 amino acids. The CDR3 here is CASSPPGQGSLEQYF. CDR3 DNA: TGTGCCAGCAGCCCGCCGGGACAGGGGAGTCTCGAGCAGTACTTC.

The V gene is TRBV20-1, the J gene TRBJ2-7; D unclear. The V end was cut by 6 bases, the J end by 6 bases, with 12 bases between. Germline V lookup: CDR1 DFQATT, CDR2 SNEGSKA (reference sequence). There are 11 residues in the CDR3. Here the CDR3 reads CSADKGAEQYF. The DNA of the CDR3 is TGCAGTGCCGACAAAGGCGCCGAGCAGTACTTC.

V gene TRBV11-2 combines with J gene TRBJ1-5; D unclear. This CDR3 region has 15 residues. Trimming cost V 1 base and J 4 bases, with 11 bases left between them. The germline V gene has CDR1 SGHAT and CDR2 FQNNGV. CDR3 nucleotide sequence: TGTGCCAGCAGCTTAGTTGATGGGCGTAATCAGCCCCAGCATTTT. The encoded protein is CASSLVDGRNQPQHF.

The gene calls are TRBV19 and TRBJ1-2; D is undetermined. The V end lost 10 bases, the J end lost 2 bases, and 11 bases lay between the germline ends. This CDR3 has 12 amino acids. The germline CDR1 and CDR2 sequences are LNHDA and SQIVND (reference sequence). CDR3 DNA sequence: TGTGCCACCATTGACACGAACTATGGCTACACCTTC. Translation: CATIDTNYGYTF. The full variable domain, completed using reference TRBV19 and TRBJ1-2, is DGGITQSPKYLFRKEGQNVTLSCEQNLNHDAMYWYRQDPGQGLRLIYYSQIVNDFQKGDIAEGYSVSREKKESFPLTVTSAQKNPTAFYLCATIDTNYGYTFGSGTRLTVV.

CDR3 bases: TGTGCCAGCAGCGTAGCGACTAGTAGCATGGTGGAGTTCTTC. As protein: CASSVATSSMVEFF. The V and J genes are TRBV9 and TRBJ2-1, with D possibly TRBD2 on 6 matching bases. The CDR3 totals 14 residues. From germline, CDR1 is SGDLS and CDR2 YYNGEE. V lost 0 bases and J lost 14, with 18 bases in between.

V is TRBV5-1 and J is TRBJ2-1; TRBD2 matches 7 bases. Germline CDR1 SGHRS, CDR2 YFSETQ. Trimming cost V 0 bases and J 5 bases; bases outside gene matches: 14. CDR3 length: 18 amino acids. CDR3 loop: CASSLVGGVGGRNNEQFF. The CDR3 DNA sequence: TGCGCCAGCAGCTTGGTGGGAGGGGTGGGAGGGCGGAACAATGAGCAGTTCTTC.

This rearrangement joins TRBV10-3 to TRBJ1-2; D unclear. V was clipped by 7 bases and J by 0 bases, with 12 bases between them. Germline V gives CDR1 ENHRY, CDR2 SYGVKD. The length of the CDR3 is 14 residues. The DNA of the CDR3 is TGTGCCATCACACCTAAAGCGGCTAACTATGGCTACACCTTC. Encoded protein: CAITPKAANYGYTF.

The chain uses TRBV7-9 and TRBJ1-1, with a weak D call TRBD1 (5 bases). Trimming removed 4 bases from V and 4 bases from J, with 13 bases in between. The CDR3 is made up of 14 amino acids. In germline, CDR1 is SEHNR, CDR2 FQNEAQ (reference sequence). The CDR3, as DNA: TGTGCCAGCAGCTCACGCGCAGGGATCACTGAAGCTTTCTTT. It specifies CASSSRAGITEAFF.

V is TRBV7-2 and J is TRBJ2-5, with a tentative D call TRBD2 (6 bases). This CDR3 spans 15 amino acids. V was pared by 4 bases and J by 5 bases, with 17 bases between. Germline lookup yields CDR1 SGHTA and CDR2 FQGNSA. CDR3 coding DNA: TGTGCCAGCAGCTCAGGCGGGGTGGAGGGGGAGACCCAGTACTTC. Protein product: CASSSGGVEGETQYF. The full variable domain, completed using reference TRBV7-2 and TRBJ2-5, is GAGVSQSPSNKVTEKGKDVELRCDPISGHTALYWYRQSLGQGLEFLIYFQGNSAPDKSGLPSDRFSAERTGGSVSTLTIQRTQQEDSAVYLCASSSGGVEGETQYFGPGTRLLVL.

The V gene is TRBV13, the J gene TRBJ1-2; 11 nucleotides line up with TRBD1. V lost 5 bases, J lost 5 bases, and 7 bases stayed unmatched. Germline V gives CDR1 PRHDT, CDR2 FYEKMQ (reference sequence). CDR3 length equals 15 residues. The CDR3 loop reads CASSPWDRGNYGYTF. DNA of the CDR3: TGTGCCAGCAGCCCCTGGGACAGGGGGAATTATGGCTACACCTTC.

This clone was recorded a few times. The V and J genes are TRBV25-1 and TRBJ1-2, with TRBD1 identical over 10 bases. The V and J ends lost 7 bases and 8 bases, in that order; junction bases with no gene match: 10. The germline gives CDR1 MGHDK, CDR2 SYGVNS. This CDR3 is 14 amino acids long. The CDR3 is CASTAQTGGGGYTF. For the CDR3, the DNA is TGTGCCAGCACCGCCCAGACAGGGGGCGGAGGCTACACCTTC.

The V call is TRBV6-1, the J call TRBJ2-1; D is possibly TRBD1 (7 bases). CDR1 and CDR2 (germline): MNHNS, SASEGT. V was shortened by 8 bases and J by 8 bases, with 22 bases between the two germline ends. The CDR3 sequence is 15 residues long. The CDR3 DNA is TGTGCCAGCTTGAAGGGGGCGGGGCACTTCCATGAGCAGTTCTTC. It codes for CASLKGAGHFHEQFF.

The CDR3 DNA reads TGTGCCAGCAGAGACATACAGGGGCCAACCTACGAGCAGTACTTC. It specifies CASRDIQGPTYEQYF. The chain links TRBV6-5 to TRBJ2-7; 7 positions match TRBD1. Germline CDR1 and CDR2: MNHEY and SVGAGI. J was trimmed by 2 bases and V by 6 bases; bases with no gene match: 10. The CDR3 loop spans 15 amino acids.

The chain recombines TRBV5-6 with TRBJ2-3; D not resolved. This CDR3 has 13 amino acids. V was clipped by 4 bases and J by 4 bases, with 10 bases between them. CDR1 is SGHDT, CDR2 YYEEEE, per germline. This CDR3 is CASSPPNADTQYF. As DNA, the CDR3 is TGTGCCAGCAGCCCCCCTAATGCAGATACGCAGTATTTT.

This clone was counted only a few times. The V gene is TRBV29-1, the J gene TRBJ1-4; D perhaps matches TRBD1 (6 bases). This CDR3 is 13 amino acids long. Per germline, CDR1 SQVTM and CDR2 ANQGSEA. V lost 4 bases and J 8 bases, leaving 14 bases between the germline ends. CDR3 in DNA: TGCAGCGTTGGAGGCAGGGGTGGGGAAAAACTGTTTTTT. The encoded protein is CSVGGRGGEKLFF.

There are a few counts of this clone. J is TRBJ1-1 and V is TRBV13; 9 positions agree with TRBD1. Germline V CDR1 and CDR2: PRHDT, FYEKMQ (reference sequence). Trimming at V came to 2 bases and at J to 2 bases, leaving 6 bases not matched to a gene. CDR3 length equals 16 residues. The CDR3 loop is CASSLRRQGGNTEAFF. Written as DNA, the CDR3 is TGTGCCAGCAGCTTACGCCGACAGGGGGGAAACACTGAAGCTTTCTTT.

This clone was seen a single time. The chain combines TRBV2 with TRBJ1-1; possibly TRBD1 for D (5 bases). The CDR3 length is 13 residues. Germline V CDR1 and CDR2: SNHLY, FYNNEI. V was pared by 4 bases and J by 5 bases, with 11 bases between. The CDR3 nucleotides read TGTGCCAGCAGTGGGGTGGGGGGGACTGAAGCTTTCTTT. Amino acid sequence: CASSGVGGTEAFF.

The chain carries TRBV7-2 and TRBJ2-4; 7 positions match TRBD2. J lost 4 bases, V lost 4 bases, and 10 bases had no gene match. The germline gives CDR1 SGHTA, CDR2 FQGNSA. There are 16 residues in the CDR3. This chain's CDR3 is CASSSPRGGSKNIQYF. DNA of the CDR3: TGTGCCAGCAGCTCCCCCCGGGGCGGGAGTAAAAACATTCAGTACTTC.

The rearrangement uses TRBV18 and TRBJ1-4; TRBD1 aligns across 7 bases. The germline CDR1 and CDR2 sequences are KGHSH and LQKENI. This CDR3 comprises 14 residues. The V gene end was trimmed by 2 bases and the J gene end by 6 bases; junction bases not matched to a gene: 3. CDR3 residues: CASSPDRVYEKLFF. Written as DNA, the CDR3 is TGTGCCAGCTCACCAGACAGGGTATATGAAAAACTGTTTTTT. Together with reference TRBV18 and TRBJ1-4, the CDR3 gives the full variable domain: NAGVMQNPRHLVRRRGQEARLRCSPMKGHSHVYWYRQLPEEGLKFMVYLQKENIIDESGMPKERFSAEFPKEGPSILRIQQVVRGDSAAYFCASSPDRVYEKLFFGSGTQLSVL.

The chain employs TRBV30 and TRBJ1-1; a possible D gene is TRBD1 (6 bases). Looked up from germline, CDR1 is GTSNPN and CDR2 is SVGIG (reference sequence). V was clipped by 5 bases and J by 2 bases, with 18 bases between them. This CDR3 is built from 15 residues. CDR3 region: CAWGSGGRGNTEAFF. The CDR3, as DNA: TGTGCCTGGGGGAGCGGGGGCCGGGGAAACACTGAAGCTTTCTTT.

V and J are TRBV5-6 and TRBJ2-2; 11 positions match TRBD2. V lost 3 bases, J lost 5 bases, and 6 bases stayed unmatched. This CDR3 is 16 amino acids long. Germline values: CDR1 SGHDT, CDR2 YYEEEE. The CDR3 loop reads CASSYTSGSETGELFF. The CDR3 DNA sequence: TGTGCCAGCAGCTATACTAGCGGGAGCGAGACCGGGGAGCTGTTTTTT.

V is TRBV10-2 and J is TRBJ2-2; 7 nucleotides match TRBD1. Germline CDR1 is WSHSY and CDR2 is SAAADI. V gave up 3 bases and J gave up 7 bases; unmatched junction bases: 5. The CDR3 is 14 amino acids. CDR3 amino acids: CASSEGGQVGELFF. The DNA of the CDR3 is TGCGCCAGCAGTGAAGGGGGCCAGGTCGGGGAGCTGTTTTTT.

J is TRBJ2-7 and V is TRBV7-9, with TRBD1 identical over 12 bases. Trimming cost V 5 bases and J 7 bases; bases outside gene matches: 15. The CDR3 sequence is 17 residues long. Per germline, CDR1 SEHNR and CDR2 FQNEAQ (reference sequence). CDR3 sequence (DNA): TGTGCCAGCAGCCGTCCCGGGACAGGGGGCCGGGGTTTGGAGCAGTACTTC. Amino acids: CASSRPGTGGRGLEQYF.